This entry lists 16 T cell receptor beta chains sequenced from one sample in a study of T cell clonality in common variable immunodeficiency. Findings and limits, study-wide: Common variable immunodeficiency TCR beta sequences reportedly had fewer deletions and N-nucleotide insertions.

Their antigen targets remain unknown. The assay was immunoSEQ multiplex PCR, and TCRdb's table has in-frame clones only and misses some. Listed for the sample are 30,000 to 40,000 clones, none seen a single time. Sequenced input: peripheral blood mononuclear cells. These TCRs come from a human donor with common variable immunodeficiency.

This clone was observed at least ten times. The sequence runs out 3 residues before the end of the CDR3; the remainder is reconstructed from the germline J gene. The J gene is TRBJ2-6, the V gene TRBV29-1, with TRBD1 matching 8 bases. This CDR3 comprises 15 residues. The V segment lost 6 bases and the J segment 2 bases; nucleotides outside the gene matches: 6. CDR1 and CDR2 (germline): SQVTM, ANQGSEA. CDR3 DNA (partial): TGCAGCGTCAACGGACAGGGAACTGGGGCCAACGTC. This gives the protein CSVNGQGTGANV. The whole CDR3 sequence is CSVNGQGTGANVLTF.

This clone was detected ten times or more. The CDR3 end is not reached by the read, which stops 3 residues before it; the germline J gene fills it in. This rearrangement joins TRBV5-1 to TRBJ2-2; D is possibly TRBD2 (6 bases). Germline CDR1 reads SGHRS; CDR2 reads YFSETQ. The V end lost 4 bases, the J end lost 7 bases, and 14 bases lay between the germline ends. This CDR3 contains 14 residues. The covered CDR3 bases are TGCGCCAGCAGCCCGGGGGAAGGGTACGGGGAG. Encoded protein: CASSPGEGYGE. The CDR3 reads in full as CASSPGEGYGELFF.

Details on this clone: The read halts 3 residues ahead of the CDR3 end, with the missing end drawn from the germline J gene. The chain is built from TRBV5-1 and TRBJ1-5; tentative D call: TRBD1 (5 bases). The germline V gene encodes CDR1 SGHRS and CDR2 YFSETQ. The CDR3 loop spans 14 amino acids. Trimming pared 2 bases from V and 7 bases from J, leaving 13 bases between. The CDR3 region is CASSFSISGQPQHF. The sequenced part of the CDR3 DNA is TGCGCCAGCAGCTTCAGCATTTCAGGGCAGCCC.

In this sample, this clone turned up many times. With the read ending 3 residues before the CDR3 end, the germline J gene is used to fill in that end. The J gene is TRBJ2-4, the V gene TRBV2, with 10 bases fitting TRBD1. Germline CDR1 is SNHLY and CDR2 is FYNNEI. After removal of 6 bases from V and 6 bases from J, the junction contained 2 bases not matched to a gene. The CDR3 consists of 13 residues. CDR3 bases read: TGTGCCAGCAGGGGGACAGGGGTAAACATT. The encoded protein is CASRGTGVNI. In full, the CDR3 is CASRGTGVNIQYF.

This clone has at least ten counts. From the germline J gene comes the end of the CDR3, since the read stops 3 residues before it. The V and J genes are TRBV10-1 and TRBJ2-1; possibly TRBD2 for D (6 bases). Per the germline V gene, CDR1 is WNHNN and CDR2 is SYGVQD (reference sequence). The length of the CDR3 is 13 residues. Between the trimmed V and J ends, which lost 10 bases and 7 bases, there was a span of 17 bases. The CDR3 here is CAIRRVDSNEQFF. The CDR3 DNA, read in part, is TGCGCCATAAGGAGGGTGGACTCAAATGAG.

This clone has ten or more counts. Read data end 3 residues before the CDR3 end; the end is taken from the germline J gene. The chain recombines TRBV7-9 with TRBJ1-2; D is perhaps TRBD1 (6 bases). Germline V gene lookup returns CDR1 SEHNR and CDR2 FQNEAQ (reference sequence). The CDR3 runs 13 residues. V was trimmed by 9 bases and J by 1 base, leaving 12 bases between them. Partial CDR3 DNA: TGTGCCAGTCACAGGGTGGATAACTATGGC. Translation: CASHRVDNYG. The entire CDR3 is CASHRVDNYGYTF.

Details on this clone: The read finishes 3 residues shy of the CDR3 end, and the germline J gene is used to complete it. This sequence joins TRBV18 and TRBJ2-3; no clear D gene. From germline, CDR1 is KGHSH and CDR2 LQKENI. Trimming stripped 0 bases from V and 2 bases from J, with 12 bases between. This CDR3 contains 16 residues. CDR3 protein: CASSPPLRSFTDTQYF. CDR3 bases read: TGTGCCAGCTCACCACCGTTACGGTCCTTCACAGATACG.

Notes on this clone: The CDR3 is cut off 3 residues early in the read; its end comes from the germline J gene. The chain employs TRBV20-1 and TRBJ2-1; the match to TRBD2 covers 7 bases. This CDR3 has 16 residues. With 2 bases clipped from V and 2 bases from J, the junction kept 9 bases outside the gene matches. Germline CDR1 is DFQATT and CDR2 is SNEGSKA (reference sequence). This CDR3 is CSARPLAGEAYNEQFF. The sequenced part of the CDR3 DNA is TGCAGTGCTAGACCCCTGGCGGGAGAAGCCTACAATGAG.

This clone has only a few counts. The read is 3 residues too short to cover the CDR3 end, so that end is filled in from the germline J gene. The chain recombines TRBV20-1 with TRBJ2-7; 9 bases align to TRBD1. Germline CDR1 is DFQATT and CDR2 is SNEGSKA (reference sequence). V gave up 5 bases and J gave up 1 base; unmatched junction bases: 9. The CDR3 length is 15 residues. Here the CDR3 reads CSAGDAGTGSYEQYF. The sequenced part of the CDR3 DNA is TGCAGTGCTGGCGATGCCGGGACAGGGTCCTACGAG.

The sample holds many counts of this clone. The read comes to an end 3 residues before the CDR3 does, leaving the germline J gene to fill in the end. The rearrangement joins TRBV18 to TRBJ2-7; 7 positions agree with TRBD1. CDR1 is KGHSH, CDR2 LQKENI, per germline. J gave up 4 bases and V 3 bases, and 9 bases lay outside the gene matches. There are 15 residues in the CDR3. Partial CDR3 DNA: TGTGCCAGCTCACCGAAACAGGGGTCAGAGTACGAG. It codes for CASSPKQGSEYE. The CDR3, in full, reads CASSPKQGSEYEQYF. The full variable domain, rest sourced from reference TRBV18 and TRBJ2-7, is NAGVMQNPRHLVRRRGQEARLRCSPMKGHSHVYWYRQLPEEGLKFMVYLQKENIIDESGMPKERFSAEFPKEGPSILRIQQVVRGDSAAYFCASSPKQGSEYEQYFGPGTRLTVT.

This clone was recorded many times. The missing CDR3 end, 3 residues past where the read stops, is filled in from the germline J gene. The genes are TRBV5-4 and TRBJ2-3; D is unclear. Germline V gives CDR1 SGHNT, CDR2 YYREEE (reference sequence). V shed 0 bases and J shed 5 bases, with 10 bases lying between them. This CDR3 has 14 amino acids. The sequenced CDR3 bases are TGTGCCAGCAGCTTGGACCCCTTAGAAGATACG. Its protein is CASSLDPLEDT. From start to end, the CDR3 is CASSLDPLEDTQYF. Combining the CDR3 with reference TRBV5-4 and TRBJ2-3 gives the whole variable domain ETGVTQSPTHLIKTRGQQVTLRCSSQSGHNTVSWYQQALGQGPQFIFQYYREEENGRGNFPPRFSGLQFPNYSSELNVNALELDDSALYLCASSLDPLEDTQYFGPGTRLTVL.

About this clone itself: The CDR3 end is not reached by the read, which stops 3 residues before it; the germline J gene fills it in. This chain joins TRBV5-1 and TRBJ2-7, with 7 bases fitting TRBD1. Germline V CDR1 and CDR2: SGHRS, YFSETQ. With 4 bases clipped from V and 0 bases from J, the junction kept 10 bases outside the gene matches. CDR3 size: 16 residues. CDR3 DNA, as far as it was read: TGCGCCAGCAGCCCGGGGCAGGGACAGATCTCCTACGAG. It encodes CASSPGQGQISYE. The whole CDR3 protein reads CASSPGQGQISYEQYF.

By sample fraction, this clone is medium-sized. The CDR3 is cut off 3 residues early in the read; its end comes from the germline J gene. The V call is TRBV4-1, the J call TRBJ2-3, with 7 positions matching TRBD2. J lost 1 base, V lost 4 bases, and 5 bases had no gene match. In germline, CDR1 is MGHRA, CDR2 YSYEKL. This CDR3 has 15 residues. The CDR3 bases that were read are TGCGCCAGCAGCCCTTGGCTAGCGGGCACAGATACG. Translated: CASSPWLAGTDT. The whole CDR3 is CASSPWLAGTDTQYF.

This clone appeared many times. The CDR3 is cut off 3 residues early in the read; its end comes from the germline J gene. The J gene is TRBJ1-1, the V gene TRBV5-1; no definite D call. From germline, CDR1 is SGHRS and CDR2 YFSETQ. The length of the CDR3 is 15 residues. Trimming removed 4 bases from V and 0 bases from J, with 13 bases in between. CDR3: CASSRTEVMNTEAFF. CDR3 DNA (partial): TGCGCCAGCAGCCGCACCGAGGTTATGAACACTGAA.

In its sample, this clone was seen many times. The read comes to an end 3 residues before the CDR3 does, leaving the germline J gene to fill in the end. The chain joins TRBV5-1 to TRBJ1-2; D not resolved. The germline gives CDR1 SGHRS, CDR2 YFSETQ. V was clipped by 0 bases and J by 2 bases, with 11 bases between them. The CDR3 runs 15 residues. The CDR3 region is CASSLDAGKNYGYTF. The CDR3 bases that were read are TGCGCCAGCAGCTTGGACGCAGGAAAAAACTATGGC.

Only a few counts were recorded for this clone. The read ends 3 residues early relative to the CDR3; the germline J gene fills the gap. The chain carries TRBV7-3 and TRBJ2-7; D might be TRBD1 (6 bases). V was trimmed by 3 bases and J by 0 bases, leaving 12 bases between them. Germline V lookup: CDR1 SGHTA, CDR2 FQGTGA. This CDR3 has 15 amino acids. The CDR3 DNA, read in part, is TGTGCCAGCAGCTTGGGGGCAGGGCCCTCCTACGAG. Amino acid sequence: CASSLGAGPSYE. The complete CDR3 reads CASSLGAGPSYEQYF.